This TCR beta chain was obtained from a study of T cell changes during pregnancy in multiple sclerosis. Data came from immunoSEQ multiplex PCR; TCRdb stores just in-frame clones and leaves some out. Among 70,000 to 100,000 clones, roughly 90% were seen once, and the ten largest hold 1.5%. The TCR originated in a female donor with multiple sclerosis, enrolled in a pregnancy study. The sample here was peripheral blood, taken in the first trimester of pregnancy.

CDR3 residues: CASSSDWAGSTDTQYF. The CDR3 bases are TGTGCCAGCAGCTCGGACTGGGCGGGGAGCACAGATACGCAGTATTTT. The chain has TRBV11-2 and TRBJ2-3; tentatively, D is TRBD2 (6 bases). The CDR3 consists of 16 residues. V was cut by 4 bases and J by 0 bases, with 14 bases left in between. From germline, CDR1 is SGHAT and CDR2 FQNNGV.